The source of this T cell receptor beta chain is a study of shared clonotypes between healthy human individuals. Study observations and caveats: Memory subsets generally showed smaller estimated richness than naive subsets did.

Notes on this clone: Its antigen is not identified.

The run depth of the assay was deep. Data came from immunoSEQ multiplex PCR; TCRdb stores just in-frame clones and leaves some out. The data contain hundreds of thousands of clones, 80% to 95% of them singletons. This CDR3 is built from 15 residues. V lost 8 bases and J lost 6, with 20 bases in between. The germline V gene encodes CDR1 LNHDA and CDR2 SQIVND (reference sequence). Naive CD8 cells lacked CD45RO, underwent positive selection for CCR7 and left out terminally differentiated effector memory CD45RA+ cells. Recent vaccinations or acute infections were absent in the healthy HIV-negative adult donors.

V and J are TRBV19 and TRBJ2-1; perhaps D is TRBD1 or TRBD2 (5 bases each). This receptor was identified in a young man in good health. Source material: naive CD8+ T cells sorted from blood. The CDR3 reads CASRSRDGALNEQFF. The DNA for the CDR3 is TGTGCCAGTCGAAGCCGGGACGGAGCCCTCAATGAGCAGTTCTTC.